This T cell receptor beta chain was recorded in a study of cytomegalovirus exposure and HLA in healthy donors. Study details: According to later analysis, the same platform produced the 110 or so validation and over 600 first-cohort repertoires.

Produced via immunoSEQ multiplex PCR; TCRdb's table is partial and in-frame only. This table holds some 130,000 clones, almost 85% found once. Trimming removed 1 base at V and 1 base at J, with 8 bases between. Germline lookup yields CDR1 SGHKS and CDR2 YYEKEE (reference sequence). CDR3 length: 14 amino acids. Whole-study findings and limits: A list of 150 to 200 TCR beta chains associated with cytomegalovirus was given.

Details on this clone: Its matching antigen is unknown.

The TCR originated in a man aged 25-45 years in good health and CMV-seropositive. The rearrangement joins TRBV5-5 to TRBJ1-2; perhaps TRBD1 as D (5 bases). The sequenced sample consisted of PBMCs. CDR3 protein: CASSLTTVNYGYTF. The CDR3 nucleotides are TGTGCCAGCAGCTTGACGACAGTTAACTATGGCTACACCTTC.